This TCR beta chain comes out of a study of T-cell memory formation after mild COVID-19 (dated by TCRdb to the early 2020s). With respect to the entire study: TCR sequence clusters from the two donors were largely donor specific. In two donors, T-cell clones that expanded and contracted after mild COVID-19 were followed by sequencing TCRalpha and TCRbeta repertoires longitudinally. Two young, previously healthy adult volunteers, one female and one male, were included in the cohort.

What the study reported, not specific to this receptor: Clones contracting from day 15 to 85 had balanced CD4/CD8 phenotypes, while a second wave expanding from day 15 to 37 was biased towards CD4+. Contracting CD4+ clones turned up mainly in the CM and EM memory subsets, whereas EMRA was where CD8+ clones were enriched. Only two mild cases were covered in the study, and larger cohorts including severe cases with pre-infection samples were considered necessary. SARS-CoV-2 specificity was not confirmed for the second-wave clones peaking on day 37. Some responding clones were detected in pre-infection memory, suggesting pre-existing cross-reactive memory T cells joined the SARS-CoV-2 response.

The instrument was an Illumina NovaSeq 6000. Using 5'RACE with constant-segment primers, TCRalpha and TCRbeta cDNA libraries were constructed, with sample barcodes and unique molecular identifiers added in the process. RNA was extracted from every sample with Trizol reagent. Libraries were amplified in two PCR steps, with a second sample barcode and Illumina TruSeq adapters added in the second step. Sequencing of the libraries was done on an Illumina NovaSeq, producing 2 x 150 bp paired-end reads. Under the source paper's analysis protocol: Reads were demultiplexed and collapsed into UMI-guided consensus sequences with migec v1.2.7. Using mixcr v2.1.11, UMI consensuses were aligned to TRA and TRB V and J templates and then assembled into clonotypes. A clonotype was counted as expanded or contracted only when both edgeR and NoisET called the clonotype significant, with the noise models trained on biological replicates. For edgeR calls, the cutoffs were a false discovery rate-adjusted p below 0.01 and a log2 fold-change threshold of 1. As an exploratory analysis of dynamics, PCA with hierarchical clustering was applied to max-normalized trajectories of the 1000 most abundant clonotypes. Separately sequenced CD4+ and CD8+ repertoires were used to assign a CD4 or CD8 phenotype to each responding clone. TCRdb reworked the public reads: Q25 trimming with fastp, MiXCR clone assembly, productive beta chains retained. Here each entry gathers all rows of one CDR3 protein and keeps the most common genes and DNA. These V and J calls derive from TCRdb rather than the authors' analysis. This sample comprises 200,000 to 250,000 distinct CDR3 sequences, over 9% of them detected only once. 3% to 4.5% of the sample comes from the top ten.

About this clonotype itself: Which antigen it targets is not known. No much larger clonotype is one base removed from it; base qualities were not supplied.

Ficoll-Paque density gradient centrifugation was used to isolate PBMCs. Reading the germline V gene gives CDR1 SGHTA and CDR2 FQGNSA. The CDR3 has 13 amino acids, counting the end cysteine and phenylalanine. This entry keeps only the CDR3 DNA: 39 bases, framed from base 1. V gives up 9 bases and J gives up 1 base, and the segment between their germline ends measures 10 bases. The sequencing input was PBMCs or a T cell subset sorted from them (not recorded which). The sequence was obtained from a man between 18 and 29 years old who had mild COVID-19 (a few samples of this study predate the infection). The sample titles of this study are shuffled in the database, so cell type and time point are left out; the donor was told from shared clones. The receptor chain draws on TRBV7-2 and TRBJ1-3; no D gene is confidently identified. In nucleotides, the sequence is TGTGCCAGTAAACTTGGGTCTGGAAACACCATATATTTT. It translates as CASKLGSGNTIYF.